This T cell receptor (beta chain) was recorded in a study of vaccination effects on CD4 cells after COVID-19. The sample holds a few counts of this clone. The target antigen is unknown. Before sequencing took place, the ViraFEST assay used viral peptide pools to expand antigen-specific CD4+ T cells. At the end of roughly 9 days of culture, CD4+ T cells were isolated. A positive SARS-CoV-2 PCR test fell between March and December 2020. With V trimmed by 2 bases and J by 0 bases, 8 bases remained unmatched. This CDR3 contains 17 residues. CDR1 and CDR2 from the germline V gene are GTSNPN and SVGIG (reference sequence). The repertoire was sequenced with immunoSEQ multiplex PCR; TCRdb's copy has only in-frame clones and lacks some. The table has tens of thousands of clones, over 70% seen once; the top ten hold less than 45%.

Sequenced here: CD4+ T cells from PBMCs cultured with a peptide pool, sampled before COVID-19 vaccination. The chain recombines TRBV30 with TRBJ1-5; 9 positions match TRBD1. This sequence was found in a human donor who had a prior SARS-CoV-2 infection. Here the CDR3 reads CAWSSTGTGSSNQPQHF. CDR3 DNA: TGTGCCTGGAGTTCTACCGGGACAGGGAGTAGCAATCAGCCCCAGCATTTT.